Each of the 16 T cell receptor beta chains below was sequenced from the same sample in a study of T cells after yellow fever vaccination. Each CDR3 protein gets one entry after TCRdb re-called the 5' RACE reads with MiXCR. The repertoire holds hundreds of thousands of distinct CDR3 sequences, roughly 14% seen once, with 11% to 15% in the top ten. This specimen was PBMCs, taken on the day of the yellow fever booster vaccination. These receptors were taken from a man aged 30-40 years who received the YFV17D yellow fever vaccine.

The rearrangement links TRBV9 to TRBJ2-7, with TRBD2 matching 10 bases. The V segment lost 2 bases and the J segment 6 bases; nucleotides outside the gene matches: 5. Germline V CDR1 and CDR2: SGDLS, YYNGEE. CDR3 length equals 14 residues. This chain's CDR3 is CASSVRLAGVEQYF. CDR3 in DNA: TGTGCCAGCAGCGTGAGGCTAGCGGGAGTCGAGCAGTACTTC.

The rearrangement uses TRBV6-1 and TRBJ1-4; TRBD1 is a possible D gene (6 bases). V gave up 6 bases and J gave up 6 bases, with 11 bases separating them. CDR3 length equals 13 residues. Looked up from germline, CDR1 is MNHNS and CDR2 is SASEGT. CDR3 DNA: TGTGCCAGCAGAGAACAGGGAGATGAAAAACTGTTTTTT. It codes for CASREQGDEKLFF.

V is TRBV2 and J is TRBJ2-4; D is unclear. V gave up 3 bases and J gave up 4 bases, with 13 bases separating them. Germline V gives CDR1 SNHLY, CDR2 FYNNEI. This CDR3 is built from 15 residues. The CDR3 reads CASSEEEMPKNIQYF. The CDR3 region has the DNA TGTGCCAGCAGTGAGGAAGAGATGCCGAAAAACATTCAGTACTTC.

The V and J genes are TRBV18 and TRBJ2-5; perhaps TRBD2 as D (6 bases). CDR1 and CDR2 from the germline V gene are KGHSH and LQKENI. The CDR3 runs to 15 residues. V dropped 3 bases and J dropped 5 bases, with 16 bases sitting between them. In nucleotides, the CDR3 is TGTGCCAGCTCACCTGGCGGGGCGAGGCGTGAGACCCAGTACTTC. Protein: CASSPGGARRETQYF.

This clonotype appeared many times. The chain combines TRBV20-1 with TRBJ1-6, with D hard to call. The CDR3 spans 14 residues. V lost 6 bases and J 0 bases, leaving 9 bases between the germline ends. Germline V gives CDR1 DFQATT, CDR2 SNEGSKA (reference sequence). The DNA for the CDR3 is TGCAGTGCGGCCCTAAGCTCCTATAATTCACCCCTCCACTTT. Residues: CSAALSSYNSPLHF.

This clonotype has a handful of counts. DNA of the CDR3: TGTGCTAGTGGTTTGGGGACTAGAATTGAGCAGTTCTTC. As protein: CASGLGTRIEQFF. The chain has TRBV12-5 and TRBJ2-1; 7 bases map to TRBD2. The V gene's germline CDR1 is LGHNT and CDR2 FRNRAP. J gave up 9 bases and V 1 base, and 3 bases lay outside the gene matches. This CDR3 comprises 13 residues.

At least ten counts were recorded for this clonotype. The rearrangement joins TRBV7-2 to TRBJ2-3; TRBD2 matches at 11 bases. Germline CDR1 is SGHTA and CDR2 is FQGNSA. CDR3 length: 15 amino acids. V dropped 3 bases and J dropped 4; count of bases not matched to a gene: 3. The CDR3 nucleotides are TGTGCCAGCAGCTTCCTAGCGGGAGGCGCAGATACGCAGTATTTT. This gives the protein CASSFLAGGADTQYF.

Only a few counts were recorded for this clonotype. This chain connects TRBV5-1 to TRBJ2-1, with D perhaps given as TRBD1 or TRBD2 (5 bases each). CDR1 and CDR2 from the germline V gene are SGHRS and YFSETQ. V dropped 0 bases and J dropped 9 bases, with 10 bases sitting between them. The length of the CDR3 is 13 residues. The CDR3 region has the DNA TGCGCCAGCAGCTTGGTGGCAGGGACTGAGCAGTTCTTC. It yields the protein CASSLVAGTEQFF.

This chain's CDR3 is CSANGGFEKLFF. The CDR3 nucleotides read TGCAGTGCTAATGGAGGGTTTGAAAAACTGTTTTTT. V is TRBV20-1 and J is TRBJ1-4; D uncertain. The germline CDR1 and CDR2 sequences are DFQATT and SNEGSKA (reference sequence). The CDR3 covers 12 residues. Trimming took off 4 bases at V and 7 bases at J, with 10 bases between the two ends.

The chain carries TRBV28 and TRBJ1-2; possible D gene TRBD1, 6 bases. Germline V gene lookup returns CDR1 MDHEN and CDR2 SYDVKM. V was clipped by 2 bases and J by 4 bases, with 14 bases between them. The CDR3 runs to 15 residues. CDR3 region: CASSLQGYFTYGYTF. CDR3 nucleotide sequence: TGTGCCAGCAGTTTACAGGGGTACTTTACCTATGGCTACACCTTC.

This clonotype has just a few counts. The chain is built from TRBV15 and TRBJ1-3, with unresolved D. The CDR3 totals 14 residues. Trimming stripped 4 bases from V and 4 bases from J, with 11 bases between. Germline V lookup: CDR1 LNHNV, CDR2 YYDKDF (reference sequence). In DNA form, the CDR3 reads TGTGCCACCAGCACCAGGACGGCGGGAAACACCATATATTTT. This codes for CATSTRTAGNTIYF.

V and J are TRBV12-3 or TRBV12-4 and TRBJ1-1; D not resolved. The CDR3 is made up of 12 amino acids. Trimming cost V 6 bases and J 9 bases, with 14 bases left between them. CDR3 nucleotide sequence: TGTGCCAGCAGATACTCTGGCAGGCAAGCTTTCTTT. Translating gives CASRYSGRQAFF.

This clonotype was detected a few times. The gene calls are TRBV5-4 and TRBJ2-3, with D unclear. V lost 0 bases, J lost 11 bases, and 16 bases lay in between. Germline CDR1 SGHNT, CDR2 YYREEE (reference sequence). CDR3 size: 14 residues. The CDR3 spells CASSLGTIKVRQYF. In DNA, the CDR3 is TGTGCCAGCAGCTTGGGGACGATCAAAGTGCGGCAGTATTTT. Using reference TRBV5-4 and TRBJ2-3 for the parts outside the CDR3, the full variable domain is ETGVTQSPTHLIKTRGQQVTLRCSSQSGHNTVSWYQQALGQGPQFIFQYYREEENGRGNFPPRFSGLQFPNYSSELNVNALELDDSALYLCASSLGTIKVRQYFGPGTRLTVL.

A few counts support this clonotype. The V and J genes are TRBV15 and TRBJ2-7; a weak D match, TRBD2 (5 bases). The CDR3 is 14 amino acids. V was pared by 1 base and J by 2 bases, with 9 bases between. Germline values: CDR1 LNHNV, CDR2 YYDKDF (reference sequence). The CDR3 DNA reads as TGTGCCACCAGCAGAGTGGACGGGACCTACGAGCAGTACTTC. Amino acid sequence: CATSRVDGTYEQYF.

The V call is TRBV20-1, the J call TRBJ1-5; tentatively, D is TRBD1 (5 bases). The germline CDR1 and CDR2 sequences are DFQATT and SNEGSKA (reference sequence). The CDR3 is 13 amino acids. Trimming pared 6 bases from V and 5 bases from J, leaving 14 bases between. DNA for the CDR3: TGCAGTGCCCCCGACAGCCTGGATCAGCCCCAGCATTTT. Translated, it gives CSAPDSLDQPQHF.

This clonotype was counted between two and nine times. The CDR3 region is CASSPGEAARYTF. DNA for the CDR3: TGTGCCAGCAGCCCGGGGGAGGCCGCTCGCTACACCTTC. The V call is TRBV7-9, the J call TRBJ1-2; tentatively, D is TRBD1 (5 bases). Germline CDR1 is SEHNR and CDR2 is FQNEAQ (reference sequence). This CDR3 has 13 amino acids. Trimming cost V 5 bases and J 9 bases, with 16 bases left between them.